Reported below is one T cell receptor beta chain. Deep-level settings were used for running the assay. TCRdb's copy holds only in-frame clones and misses some; the assay was immunoSEQ multiplex PCR. Here the sample spans 1.5 million to 1.9 million clones, approximately 98% being singletons. This sample is drawn from a study of shared clonotypes between healthy human individuals. The length of the CDR3 is 15 residues. Germline trimming cut 3 bases from V and 2 bases from J; bases unmatched to any gene: 6. Germline assignment: CDR1 MGHDK and CDR2 SYGVNS. This receptor was taken from a man aged 30 to 45 in good health. The rearrangement joins TRBV25-1 to TRBJ1-1; the match to TRBD1 covers 7 bases. The specimen sequenced was naive CD4+ T cells sorted from blood. Subset of the sample: CD45RA+ positively selected. CDR3 protein: CASSDDREGNTEAFF. The CDR3 nucleotides are TGTGCCAGCAGTGACGACAGGGAGGGTAACACTGAAGCTTTCTTT. The whole variable domain, remainder taken from reference TRBV25-1 and TRBJ1-1, is EADIYQTPRYLVIGTGKKITLECSQTMGHDKMYWYQQDPGMELHLIHYSYGVNSTEKGDLSSESTVSRIRTEHFPLTLESARPSHTSQYLCASSDDREGNTEAFFGQGTRLTVV.